Presented here are 13 T cell receptor beta chains from one specimen sequenced in a study of cytomegalovirus exposure and HLA in healthy donors. Primers: 60 Vbeta forward and 13 Jbeta reverse. Data came from immunoSEQ multiplex PCR; TCRdb stores just in-frame clones and leaves some out. This table holds around 170,000 clones, around 76% found once. Material for sequencing was PBMCs. These receptors came from a woman aged 30 to 39 in good health and CMV-seropositive.

The chain combines TRBV5-1 with TRBJ2-1, with D uncertain. Germline assignment: CDR1 SGHRS and CDR2 YFSETQ. Between the trimmed V and J ends, which lost 3 bases and 6 bases, there was a span of 10 bases. The CDR3 extends over 13 amino acids. CDR3 sequence: CASSSLGPNEQFF. The CDR3 DNA is TGCGCCAGCAGCTCGTTGGGCCCCAATGAGCAGTTCTTC.

In this sample, this clone turned up a few times. The chain is built from TRBV15 and TRBJ1-3; a possible D gene is TRBD1 (5 bases). The CDR3 extends over 15 amino acids. From germline, CDR1 is LNHNV and CDR2 YYDKDF (reference sequence). Trimming pared 5 bases from V and 1 base from J, leaving 12 bases between. CDR3 DNA: TGTGCCACCAGCGGGGCCCAGGGTTCTGGAAACACCATATATTTT. Amino acid sequence: CATSGAQGSGNTIYF.

This clone was found a few times. The rearrangement joins TRBV6-5 to TRBJ2-5, with 9 bases identical to TRBD1. Trimming cost V 5 bases and J 5 bases; bases outside gene matches: 6. In germline, CDR1 is MNHEY, CDR2 SVGAGI. The CDR3 runs to 14 residues. The CDR3 region is CASSGGTGWETQYF. The CDR3 DNA sequence: TGTGCCAGCAGTGGTGGGACAGGGTGGGAGACCCAGTACTTC.

CDR3 loop: CASSLTPAGAFF. The CDR3 DNA reads TGTGCCAGCAGTTTAACCCCCGCGGGAGCTTTCTTT. J is TRBJ1-1 and V is TRBV28; D call uncertain. The CDR3 has 12 residues. The V and J ends lost 2 bases and 10 bases respectively, with 11 bases between them. The germline gives CDR1 MDHEN, CDR2 SYDVKM.

The J gene is TRBJ1-5, the V gene TRBV19; 11 bases agree with TRBD1. The germline V gene encodes CDR1 LNHDA and CDR2 SQIVND (reference sequence). J was trimmed by 1 base and V by 10 bases; bases with no gene match: 3. The CDR3 is 14 amino acids. The DNA for the CDR3 is TGTGCCACCGGGACAGGGGGGAGCAATCAGCCCCAGCATTTT. Translation: CATGTGGSNQPQHF.

This clone was observed a few times. V and J are TRBV4-3 and TRBJ2-1, with 9 bases fitting TRBD2. The CDR3 contains 16 residues. Germline V gene lookup returns CDR1 LGHNA and CDR2 YSLEER. Unmatched junction bases numbered 5, after V lost 1 base and J lost 4 bases. CDR3 amino acids: CASSQGAGGRYNEQFF. In nucleotides, the CDR3 is TGCGCCAGCAGCCAAGGAGCGGGGGGTAGGTACAATGAGCAGTTCTTC.

This clone is categorized as medium-sized. Since the CDR3 does not end with the conserved phenylalanine or tryptophan, this likely comes from a read error. The limits of the CDR3 on the DNA are not certain, so only TCRdb's listed CDR3 is given. The chain is built from TRBV20-1 and TRBJ1-4. The CDR3 numbers 10 amino acids, ends counted. Germline CDR1 and CDR2: DFQATT and SNEGSKA (reference sequence). This CDR3 reads CSAELPGGSI.

The gene calls are TRBV10-2 and TRBJ2-2, with D perhaps TRBD1 (6 bases). Germline loops: CDR1 WSHSY, CDR2 SAAADI. This CDR3 contains 16 residues. Deletions cut 3 bases from V and 0 bases from J, with 11 bases between. The CDR3 DNA sequence: TGCGCCAGCAGTGAAGACAGGCTAGCGAACACCGGGGAGCTGTTTTTT. It codes for CASSEDRLANTGELFF.

The chain is built from TRBV10-1 and TRBJ2-7; 9 positions match TRBD1. V dropped 0 bases and J dropped 4; count of bases not matched to a gene: 4. CDR3 length: 15 residues. Germline lookup yields CDR1 WNHNN and CDR2 SYGVQD (reference sequence). The CDR3 reads CASSESGQGLYEQYF. The CDR3 region has the DNA TGCGCCAGCAGTGAGTCGGGACAGGGACTGTACGAGCAGTACTTC.

This clone was counted only a few times. The identical CDR3 is also encoded by other nucleotide sequences in the sample. The chain has TRBV5-6 and TRBJ2-7; the D gene is possibly TRBD1 (5 bases). With 1 base removed from V and 3 bases from J, the gap between germline ends came to 5 bases. The V gene's germline CDR1 is SGHDT and CDR2 YYEEEE. This CDR3 has 12 amino acids. The CDR3 DNA follows: TGTGCCAGCAGCTTGACAGGCTACGAGCAGTACTTC. Protein product: CASSLTGYEQYF. The whole variable domain, filled in from reference TRBV5-6 and TRBJ2-7, reads DAGVTQSPTHLIKTRGQQVTLRCSPKSGHDTVSWYQQALGQGPQFIFQYYEEEERQRGNFPDRFSGHQFPNYSSELNVNALLLGDSALYLCASSLTGYEQYFGPGTRLTVT.

The chain joins TRBV11-3 to TRBJ2-5, with a tentative D call TRBD2 (6 bases). The V gene lost 7 bases and the J gene lost 5 bases, with 14 bases spanning the gap. Germline V lookup: CDR1 SGHNT, CDR2 YENEEA. The CDR3 consists of 13 residues. As DNA, the CDR3 is TGTGCCAGCACCCGGAGGGTGGGGGAGACCCAGTACTTC. Protein: CASTRRVGETQYF.

This clone appeared a few times. The chain employs TRBV19 and TRBJ1-5, with D possibly TRBD1 on 6 matching bases. The V gene's germline CDR1 is LNHDA and CDR2 SQIVND (reference sequence). CDR3 length: 14 residues. Trimming took 9 bases from V and 2 from J, leaving 14 bases between them. The CDR3 here is CASGQTWGNQPQHF. The DNA of the CDR3 is TGTGCCAGCGGACAGACCTGGGGCAATCAGCCCCAGCATTTT.

A note on this clone: Germline and junction disagree at one end, which may indicate a read error. The genes are TRBV7-9 and TRBJ2-7; 8 bases agree with TRBD1. The CDR3 length is 18 residues. CDR1 is SEHNR, CDR2 FQNEAQ, per germline (reference sequence). For the CDR3, the DNA is TGTGCTAGCAGCTCCAGAAGAGAGGGGACAGGCGCCTCCTACGAGCAGTACTTC. This codes for CASSSRREGTGASYEQYF.